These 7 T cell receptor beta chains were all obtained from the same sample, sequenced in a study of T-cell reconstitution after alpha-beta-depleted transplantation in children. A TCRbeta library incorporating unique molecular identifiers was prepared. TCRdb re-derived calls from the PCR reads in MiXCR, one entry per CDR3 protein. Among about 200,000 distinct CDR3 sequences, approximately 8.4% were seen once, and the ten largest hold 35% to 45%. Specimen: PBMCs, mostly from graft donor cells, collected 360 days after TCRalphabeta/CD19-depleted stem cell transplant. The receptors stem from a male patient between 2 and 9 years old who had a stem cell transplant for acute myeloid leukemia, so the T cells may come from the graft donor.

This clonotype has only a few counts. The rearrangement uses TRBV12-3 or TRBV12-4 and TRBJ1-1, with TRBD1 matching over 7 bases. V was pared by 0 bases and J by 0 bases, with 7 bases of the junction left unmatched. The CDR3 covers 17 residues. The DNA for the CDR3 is TGTGCCAGCAGTTTAGCGGGCGGGACAGCTTTGAACACTGAAGCTTTCTTT. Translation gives CASSLAGGTALNTEAFF.

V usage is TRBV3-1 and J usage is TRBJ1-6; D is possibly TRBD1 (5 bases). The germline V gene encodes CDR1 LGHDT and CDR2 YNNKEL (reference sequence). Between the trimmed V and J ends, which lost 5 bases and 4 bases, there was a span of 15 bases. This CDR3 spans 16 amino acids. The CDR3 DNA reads TGTGCCAGCAGCTCTACCCGGGGGGTGTATAATTCACCCCTCCACTTT. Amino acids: CASSSTRGVYNSPLHF.

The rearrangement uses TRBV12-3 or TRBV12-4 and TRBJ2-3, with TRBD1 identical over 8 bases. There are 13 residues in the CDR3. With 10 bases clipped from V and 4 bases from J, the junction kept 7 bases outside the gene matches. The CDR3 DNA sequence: TGTGCCATAGGGGCAGGGGGCCCAGATACGCAGTATTTT. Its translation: CAIGAGGPDTQYF.

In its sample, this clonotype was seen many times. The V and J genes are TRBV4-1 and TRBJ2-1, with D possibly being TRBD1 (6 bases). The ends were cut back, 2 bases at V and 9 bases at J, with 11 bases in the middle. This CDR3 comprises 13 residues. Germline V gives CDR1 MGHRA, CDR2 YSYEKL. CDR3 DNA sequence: TGCGCCAGCAGCCAACGCCCAGGGGTTGAGCAGTTCTTC. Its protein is CASSQRPGVEQFF.

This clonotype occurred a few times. DNA of the CDR3: TGTGCCAGCAGCAGTATCCAGGGGTTCGCGCAAGAGACCCAGTACTTC. It is translated as CASSSIQGFAQETQYF. The rearrangement uses TRBV7-9 and TRBJ2-5; D is possibly TRBD1 (6 bases). The CDR3 has 16 residues. Germline values: CDR1 SEHNR, CDR2 FQNEAQ (reference sequence). V was pared by 5 bases and J by 2 bases, with 18 bases between. Full variable domain (remainder filled in from reference TRBV7-9 and TRBJ2-5): DTGVSQNPRHKITKRGQNVTFRCDPISEHNRLYWYRQTLGQGPEFLTYFQNEAQLEKSRLLSDRFSAERPKGSFSTLEIQRTEQGDSAMYLCASSSIQGFAQETQYFGPGTRLLVL.

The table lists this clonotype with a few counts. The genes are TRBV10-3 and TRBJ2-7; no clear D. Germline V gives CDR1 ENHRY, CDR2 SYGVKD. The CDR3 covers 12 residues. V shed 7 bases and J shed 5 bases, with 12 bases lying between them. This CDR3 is CAIKTGGNEQYF. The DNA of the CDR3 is TGTGCCATCAAGACTGGTGGAAACGAGCAGTACTTC.

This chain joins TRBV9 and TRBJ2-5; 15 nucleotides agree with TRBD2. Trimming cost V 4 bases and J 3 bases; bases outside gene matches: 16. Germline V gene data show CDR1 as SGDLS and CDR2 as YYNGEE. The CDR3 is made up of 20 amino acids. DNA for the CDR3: TGTGCCAGCAGCTCCAGACCCTCCGGGACTAGCGGGGGGACTAAAGAGACCCAGTACTTC. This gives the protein CASSSRPSGTSGGTKETQYF.